What follows describes a single TCR beta chain. No antigen is known for it. No base qualities exist here, and no much larger clone lies one base off it. CDR1 and CDR2 are read off the germline V gene (reference sequence) as MNHEY and SMNVEV. Trimmed from V: 5 bases; trimmed from J: 7 bases; junction bases lacking a gene match: 5. The CDR3 goes from the cysteine to the phenylalanine over 15 residues. The CDR3 DNA has 45 bases and is translated from base 1. Preparation of the library involved the immunoSEQ multiplex PCR assay. The immuneACCESS repertoire file appears here via TCRdb, limited to in-frame rearrangements. These files lack a portion of the clones; in checked studies, under half of the deficit traces to unresolved V genes, and the cause of the others is not known. The sample data list roughly 68,000 clones, and about 92% of these were observed just once. Clones ranked in the top ten supply 1.1% to 1.5% of the sample.

The source of the sample is a study of T cell changes during pregnancy in multiple sclerosis (dated by TCRdb to about 2019). Context from the whole study: In women with multiple sclerosis, the researchers looked at how the T cell repertoire shifted as pregnancy progressed.

This receptor chain uses TRBV27 and TRBJ1-6; 10 bases in the junction line up with TRBD1. The clonotype was recovered from a female donor in good health, enrolled as a control in a pregnancy study. This specimen was peripheral blood, taken in the second trimester of pregnancy. The nucleotides are TGTGCCAGCAGTCCGGGACAGGGGCGGAATTCACCCCTCCACTTT. It is translated as CASSPGQGRNSPLHF.